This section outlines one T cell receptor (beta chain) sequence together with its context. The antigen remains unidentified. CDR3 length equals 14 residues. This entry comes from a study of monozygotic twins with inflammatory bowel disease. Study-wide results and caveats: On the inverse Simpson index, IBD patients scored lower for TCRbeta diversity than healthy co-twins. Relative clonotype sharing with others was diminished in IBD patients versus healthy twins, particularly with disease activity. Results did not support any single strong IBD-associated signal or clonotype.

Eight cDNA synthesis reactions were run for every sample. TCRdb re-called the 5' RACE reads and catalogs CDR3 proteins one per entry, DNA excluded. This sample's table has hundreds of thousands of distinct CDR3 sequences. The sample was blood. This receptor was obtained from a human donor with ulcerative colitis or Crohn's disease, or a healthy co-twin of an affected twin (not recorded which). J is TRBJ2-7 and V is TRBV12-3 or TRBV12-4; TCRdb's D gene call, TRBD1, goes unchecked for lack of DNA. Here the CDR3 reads CASSPSSGRYEQYF.